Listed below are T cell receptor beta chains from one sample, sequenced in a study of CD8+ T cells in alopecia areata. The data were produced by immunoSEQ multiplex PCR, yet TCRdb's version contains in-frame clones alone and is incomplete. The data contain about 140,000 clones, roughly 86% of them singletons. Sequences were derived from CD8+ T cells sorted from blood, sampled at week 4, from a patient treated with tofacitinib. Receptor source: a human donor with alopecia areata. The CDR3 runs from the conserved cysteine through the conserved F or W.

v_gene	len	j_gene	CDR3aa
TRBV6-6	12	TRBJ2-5	CASSYTEETQYF
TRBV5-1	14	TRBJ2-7	CASRVSSRGHEQYF
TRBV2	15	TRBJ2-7	CASRDPGLATDEQYF
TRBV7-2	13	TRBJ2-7	CASSSWVGYEQYF
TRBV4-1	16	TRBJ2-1	CASQEFGLAGEYEQFF
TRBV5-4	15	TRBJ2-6	CASSLERGTGVVLTF
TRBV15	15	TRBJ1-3	CATSTPDRTGNTIYF
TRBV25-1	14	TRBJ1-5	CASKGQGGEQPQHF
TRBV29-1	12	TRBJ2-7	CSVENTGSEQYF
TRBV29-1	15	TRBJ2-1	CSVEGLAGSYNEQFF
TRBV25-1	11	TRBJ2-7	CASSVVYEQYF
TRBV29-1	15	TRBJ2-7	CSVIADSGRGYEQYF
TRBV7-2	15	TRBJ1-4	CASSSRDRSYEKLFF
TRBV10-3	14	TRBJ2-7	CAISEPSASYEQYF
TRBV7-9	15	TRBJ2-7	CASSHRDSVSYEQYF
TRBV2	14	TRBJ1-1	CASRQGSLVTEAFF
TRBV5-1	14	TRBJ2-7	CASSSMTGSDEQYF
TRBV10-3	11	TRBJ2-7	CAMGQGSEQYF
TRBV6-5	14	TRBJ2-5	CASSYGGSGETQYF
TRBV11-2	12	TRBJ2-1	CASQPSGNEQFF
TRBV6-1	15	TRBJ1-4	CASSVGVGGDEKLFF
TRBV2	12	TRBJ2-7	CASSERSWEQYF
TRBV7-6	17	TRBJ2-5	CASSLAHLETGQETQYF
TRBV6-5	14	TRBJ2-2	CASSPGRSPGELFF
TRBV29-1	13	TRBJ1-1	CSVEEGDLFEAFF
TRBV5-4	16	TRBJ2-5	CASSPGTGILQETQYF
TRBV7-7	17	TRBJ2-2	CASSSLGGKSGTGELFF
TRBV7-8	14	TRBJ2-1	CASEIFSGLNEQFF
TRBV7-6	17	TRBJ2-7	CASSLAPRGLSSYEQYF
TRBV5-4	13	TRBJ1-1	CASSPEDRTEAFF
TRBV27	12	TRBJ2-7	CASSVPTGEQYF
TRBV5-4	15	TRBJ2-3	CAGGGPDTNTDTQYF
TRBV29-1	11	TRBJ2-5	CSVSGGETQYF
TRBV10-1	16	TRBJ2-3	CASSQGGQDLRKAQYF
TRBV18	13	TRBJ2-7	CASSPGDGYEQYF
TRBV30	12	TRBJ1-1	CAWSHSVGEAFF
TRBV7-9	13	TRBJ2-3	CASSDAYTDTQYF
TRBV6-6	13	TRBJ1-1	CASSYSGGTEAFF
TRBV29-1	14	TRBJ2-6	CSAPDMSGANVLTF
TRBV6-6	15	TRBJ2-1	CASSLTGLGSNEQFF
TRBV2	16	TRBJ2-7	CASTQPPPGSAAEQYF
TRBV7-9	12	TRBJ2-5	CASSLSTETQYF
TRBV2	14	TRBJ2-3	CASSDGSASDTQYF
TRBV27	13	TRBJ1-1	CASSFGHSTEAFF
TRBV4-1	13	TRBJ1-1	CASSPSVNTEAFF
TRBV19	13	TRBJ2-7	CASSPDSSYEQYF
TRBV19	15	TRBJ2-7	CASSILLAGVGEQYF
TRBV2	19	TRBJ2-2	CASSTDRFSGSRYTGELFF
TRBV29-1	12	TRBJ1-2	CSVDDQIGGYTF
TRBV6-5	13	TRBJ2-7	CASSPGTTYEQYF
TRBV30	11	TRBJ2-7	CAGTGGGEQYF
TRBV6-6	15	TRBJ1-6	CASSFLEIHNSPLHF
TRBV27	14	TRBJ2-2	CASSLNGNTGELFF